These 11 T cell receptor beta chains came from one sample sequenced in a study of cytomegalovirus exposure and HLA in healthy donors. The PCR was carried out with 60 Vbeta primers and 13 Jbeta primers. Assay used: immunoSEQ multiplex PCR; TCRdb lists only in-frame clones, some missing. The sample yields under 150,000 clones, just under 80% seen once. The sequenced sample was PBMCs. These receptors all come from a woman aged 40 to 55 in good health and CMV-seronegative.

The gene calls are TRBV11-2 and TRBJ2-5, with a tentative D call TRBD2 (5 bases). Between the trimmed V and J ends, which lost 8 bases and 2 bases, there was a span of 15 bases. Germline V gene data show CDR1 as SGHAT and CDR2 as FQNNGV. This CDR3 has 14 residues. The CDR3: CASRNRGTQETQYF. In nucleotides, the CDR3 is TGTGCCAGCCGAAACCGGGGTACGCAAGAGACCCAGTACTTC.

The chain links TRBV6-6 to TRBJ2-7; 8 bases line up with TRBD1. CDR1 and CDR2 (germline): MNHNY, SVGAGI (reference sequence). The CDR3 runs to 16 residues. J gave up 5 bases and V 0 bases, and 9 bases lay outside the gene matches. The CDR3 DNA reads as TGTGCCAGCAGTTACTCCCAGGACAGGGTTGGTAACGAGCAGTACTTC. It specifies CASSYSQDRVGNEQYF.

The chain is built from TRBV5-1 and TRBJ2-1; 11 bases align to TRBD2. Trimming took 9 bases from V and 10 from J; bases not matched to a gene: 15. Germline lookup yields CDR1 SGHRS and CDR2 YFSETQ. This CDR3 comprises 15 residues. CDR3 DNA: TGCGCCACCGGCCTTCTAGCGGGAGGTAAGGACGAGCAGTTCTTC. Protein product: CATGLLAGGKDEQFF.

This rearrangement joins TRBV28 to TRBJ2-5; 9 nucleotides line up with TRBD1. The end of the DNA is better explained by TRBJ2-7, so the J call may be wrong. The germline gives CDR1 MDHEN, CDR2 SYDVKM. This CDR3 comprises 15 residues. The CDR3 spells CASSSGTGRLHEQYF. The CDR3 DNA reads TGTGCCAGCAGTTCCGGGACAGGGAGGCTTCACGAGCAGTACTTC.

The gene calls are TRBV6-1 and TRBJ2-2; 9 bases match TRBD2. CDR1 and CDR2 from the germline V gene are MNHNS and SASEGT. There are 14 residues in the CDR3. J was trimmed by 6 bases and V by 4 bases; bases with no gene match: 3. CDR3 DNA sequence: TGTGCCAGCAGTGGGCTAGCGGGGTCCGGGGAGCTGTTTTTT. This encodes CASSGLAGSGELFF.

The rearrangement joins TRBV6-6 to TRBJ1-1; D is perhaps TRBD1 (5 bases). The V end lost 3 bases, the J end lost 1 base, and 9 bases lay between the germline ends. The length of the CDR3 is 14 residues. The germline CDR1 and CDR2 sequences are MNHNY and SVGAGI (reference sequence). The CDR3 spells CASSYHGGNTEAFF. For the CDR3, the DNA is TGTGCCAGCAGTTATCACGGGGGGAACACTGAAGCTTTCTTT.

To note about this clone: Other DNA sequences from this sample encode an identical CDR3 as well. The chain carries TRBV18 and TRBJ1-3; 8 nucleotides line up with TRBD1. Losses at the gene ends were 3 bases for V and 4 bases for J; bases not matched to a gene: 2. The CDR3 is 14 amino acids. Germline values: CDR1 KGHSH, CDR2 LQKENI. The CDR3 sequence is CASSPTGAGNTIYF. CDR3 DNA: TGTGCCAGCTCACCGACAGGGGCCGGAAACACCATATATTTT. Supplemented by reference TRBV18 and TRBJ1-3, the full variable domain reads NAGVMQNPRHLVRRRGQEARLRCSPMKGHSHVYWYRQLPEEGLKFMVYLQKENIIDESGMPKERFSAEFPKEGPSILRIQQVVRGDSAAYFCASSPTGAGNTIYFGEGSWLTVV.

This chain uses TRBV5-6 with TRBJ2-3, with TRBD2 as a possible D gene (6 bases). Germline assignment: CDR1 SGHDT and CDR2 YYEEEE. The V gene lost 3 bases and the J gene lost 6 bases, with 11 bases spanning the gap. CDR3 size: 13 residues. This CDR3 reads CASSSGALDTQYF. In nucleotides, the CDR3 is TGTGCCAGCAGCTCGGGAGCCCTGGATACGCAGTATTTT.

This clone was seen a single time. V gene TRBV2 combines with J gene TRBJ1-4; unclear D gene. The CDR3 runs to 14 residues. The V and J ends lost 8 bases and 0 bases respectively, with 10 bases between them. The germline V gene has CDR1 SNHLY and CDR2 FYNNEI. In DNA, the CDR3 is TGTGCCAGCCGCGACTCTGCAACTAATGAAAAACTGTTTTTT. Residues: CASRDSATNEKLFF.

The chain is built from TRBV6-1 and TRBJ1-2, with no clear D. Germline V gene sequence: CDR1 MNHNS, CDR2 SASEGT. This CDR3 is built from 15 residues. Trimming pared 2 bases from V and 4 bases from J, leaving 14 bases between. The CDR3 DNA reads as TGTGCCAGCAGTGAAACCGGTTTACAGTCCTATGGCTACACCTTC. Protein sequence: CASSETGLQSYGYTF.

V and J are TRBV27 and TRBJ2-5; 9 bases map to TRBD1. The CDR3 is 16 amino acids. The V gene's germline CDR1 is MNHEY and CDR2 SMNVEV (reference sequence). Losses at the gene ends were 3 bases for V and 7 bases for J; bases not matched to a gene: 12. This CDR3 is CASSFAPTGQGRTQYF. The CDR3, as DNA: TGTGCCAGCAGTTTTGCCCCAACGGGACAGGGTCGGACCCAGTACTTC.